Listed below are T cell receptor beta chains from one sample, sequenced in a study of cytomegalovirus exposure and HLA in healthy donors. Assay: immunoSEQ multiplex PCR; the TCRdb copy retains only in-frame clones and omits some. The sample includes under 250,000 clones, around 78% of them seen just once. Material: PBMCs. These receptors were taken from a man between 25 and 39 years old in good health and CMV-seronegative. Each CDR3 is given with its conserved first and last residue. The order of the fields is V gene, clone size, D gene, J gene, CDR3 protein, CDR3 DNA. D genes are given only for firm matches. Where a row states a size, it is once, few, many or the class of an expanded clone; other rows omit it.

TRBV29-1	-	TRBD1	TRBJ2-7	CSVDGQGNLYEQYF	TGCAGCGTTGATGGACAGGGTAATCTCTACGAGCAGTACTTC
TRBV19	-	-	TRBJ1-2	CASRENYGYTF	TGTGCCAGCAGGGAAAACTATGGCTACACCTTC
TRBV18	-	TRBD1	TRBJ1-3	CASSPLRGQGHSGNTIYF	TGTGCCAGCTCACCACTCCGTGGACAGGGCCACTCTGGAAACACCATATATTTT
TRBV28	-	-	TRBJ1-6	CASSFDSNNSPLHF	TGTGCCAGCAGTTTCGACAGTAATAATTCACCCCTCCACTTT
TRBV28	few	-	TRBJ1-2	CASSLFTARGYTF	TGTGCCAGCAGTCTGTTTACTGCTAGGGGCTACACCTTC
TRBV15	-	TRBD1	TRBJ2-2	CATSRDQGAGELFF	TGTGCCACCAGCAGAGACCAGGGGGCCGGGGAGCTGTTTTTT
TRBV11-2	-	-	TRBJ1-1	CASSFNRFNTEAFF	TGTGCCAGCAGCTTTAACAGATTTAACACTGAAGCTTTCTTT
TRBV7-2	-	TRBD2	TRBJ2-1	CASSPPGLANNEQFF	TGTGCCAGCAGCCCACCGGGACTAGCGAACAATGAGCAGTTCTTC
TRBV7-9	-	-	TRBJ1-5	CASSLWGHGNQPQHF	TGTGCCAGCAGCTTATGGGGGCATGGCAATCAGCCCCAGCATTTT
TRBV30	-	-	TRBJ2-2	CAWNTVGDTGELFF	TGTGCCTGGAATACGGTGGGCGACACCGGGGAGCTGTTTTTT
TRBV29-1	-	-	TRBJ2-7	CSVERGYEQYF	TGCAGCGTCGAAAGGGGCTACGAGCAGTACTTC
TRBV6-1	-	-	TRBJ2-7	CASIMWGGTGSEQYF	TGTGCCAGCATCATGTGGGGGGGCACTGGCAGCGAGCAGTACTTC
TRBV30	-	-	TRBJ2-7	CAWSSQGMTYEQYF	TGTGCCTGGAGTTCTCAGGGGATGACCTACGAGCAGTACTTC
TRBV4-2	-	-	TRBJ2-3	CASSQGVGLVTDTQYF	TGTGCCAGCAGCCAAGGAGTGGGGCTAGTCACAGATACGCAGTATTTT
TRBV6-6	few	TRBD1	TRBJ1-1	CASSTRDRGDTEAFF	TGTGCCAGCAGTACCCGGGACAGGGGCGACACTGAAGCTTTCTTT
TRBV7-9	-	TRBD1	TRBJ2-7	CASSVTEGQGAYEQYF	TGTGCCAGCAGCGTAACCGAGGGACAGGGGGCCTACGAGCAGTACTTC
TRBV28	-	-	TRBJ1-2	CASSPQGVGGYTF	TGTGCCAGCAGCCCACAGGGAGTGGGGGGCTACACCTTC
TRBV6-5	-	-	TRBJ1-5	CASREGPGGNQPQHF	TGTGCCAGCCGGGAGGGCCCGGGAGGGAATCAGCCCCAGCATTTT
TRBV6-1	-	-	TRBJ1-1	CASMGGTEAFF	TGTGCCAGCATGGGGGGTACTGAAGCTTTCTTT
TRBV28	-	-	TRBJ1-6	CASKAWQGTNSPLHF	TGTGCCAGCAAGGCCTGGCAGGGAACGAATTCACCCCTCCACTTT
TRBV27	-	TRBD1	TRBJ2-7	CASSILWTGKTYEQYF	TGTGCCAGCAGTATTCTATGGACAGGGAAGACCTACGAGCAGTACTTC
TRBV6-1	-	-	TRBJ2-1	CASRLGGYNEQFF	TGTGCCAGCAGACTAGGCGGCTACAATGAGCAGTTCTTC
TRBV12-5	-	-	TRBJ1-2	CASGLDRVGGYTF	TGTGCTAGTGGTTTGGACAGGGTGGGAGGCTACACCTTC
TRBV27	-	-	TRBJ2-3	CASSAASTDTQYF	TGTGCCAGCAGTGCCGCGTCTACAGATACGCAGTATTTT
TRBV29-1	-	TRBD1	TRBJ2-7	CSVAGTGLGYEQYF	TGCAGCGTTGCCGGGACAGGGCTTGGGTACGAGCAGTACTTC
TRBV27	-	TRBD1	TRBJ2-7	CASSFGTASYEQYF	TGTGCCAGCAGTTTTGGGACAGCTTCCTACGAGCAGTACTTC
TRBV30	-	-	TRBJ2-6	CAWRRGREGSGANVLTF	TGTGCCTGGAGGAGGGGGCGGGAAGGCTCTGGGGCCAACGTCCTGACTTTC
TRBV11-2	few	-	TRBJ1-1	CASSLEAGGGNTEAFF	TGTGCCAGCAGCTTAGAGGCGGGGGGCGGGAACACTGAAGCTTTCTTT
TRBV5-4	-	-	TRBJ2-2	CASSLVGGNTGELFF	TGTGCCAGCAGCTTGGTGGGGGGGAACACCGGGGAGCTGTTTTTT
TRBV28	-	-	TRBJ2-7	CATTPGQLLYEQYF	TGTGCCACTACTCCCGGACAGTTACTCTACGAGCAGTACTTC
TRBV5-1	-	TRBD2	TRBJ2-1	CASSSGLAGVNEQFF	TGCGCCAGCAGTTCAGGACTAGCGGGAGTTAATGAGCAGTTCTTC
TRBV6-1	few	-	TRBJ1-2	CASSASSRRGGFVGYTF	TGTGCCAGCAGTGCCTCCTCCCGCCGGGGGGGGTTCGTTGGCTACACCTTC
TRBV10-1	-	TRBD2	TRBJ2-2	CASSTGTSDTGELFF	TGCGCCAGCAGTACGGGGACTAGCGACACCGGGGAGCTGTTTTTT
TRBV28	-	TRBD1	TRBJ1-5	CASSLTGGQPQHF	TGTGCCAGCAGTTTAACAGGGGGGCAGCCCCAGCATTTT
TRBV6-1	-	TRBD1	TRBJ2-7	CASSARWGTGSYEQYF	TGTGCCAGCAGTGCCCGCTGGGGGACAGGATCCTACGAGCAGTACTTC
TRBV19	-	-	TRBJ1-3	CASSSRGATPGNTIYF	TGTGCCAGTAGTAGCCGGGGAGCGACGCCTGGAAACACCATATATTTT
TRBV18	-	-	TRBJ1-4	CASSPLDSYNEKLFF	TGTGCCAGCTCACCCCTCGACAGCTATAATGAAAAACTGTTTTTT
TRBV6-1	-	-	TRBJ2-7	CATLLLSYEQYF	TGTGCCACACTCTTGCTGTCCTACGAGCAGTACTTC
TRBV7-3	few	TRBD2	TRBJ2-2	CASSLSLAGNTGELFF	TGTGCCAGCAGCTTAAGTCTAGCGGGTAACACCGGGGAGCTGTTTTTT
TRBV28	-	-	TRBJ1-2	CASTGSFGYTF	TGTGCCAGCACAGGGTCATTTGGCTACACCTTC
TRBV19	-	-	TRBJ1-2	CASRDPGHSNYGYTF	TGTGCCAGTAGGGACCCGGGACACTCGAACTATGGCTACACCTTC
TRBV2	few	TRBD2	TRBJ2-3	CASRSGTSGFRSTDTQYF	TGTGCCAGCAGATCCGGGACTAGCGGGTTCCGTAGCACAGATACGCAGTATTTT
TRBV7-2	few	-	TRBJ1-4	CASSSRSGLGEKLFF	TGTGCCAGCAGCTCCCGATCAGGGTTAGGCGAAAAACTGTTTTTT
TRBV5-1	-	-	TRBJ2-5	CASSTRGSVETQYF	TGCGCCAGCAGCACCCGGGGTAGCGTAGAGACCCAGTACTTC
TRBV28	-	TRBD1	TRBJ1-2	CASSLRTGVGYGYTF	TGTGCCAGCAGTTTAAGGACAGGGGTTGGGTATGGCTACACCTTC
TRBV5-4	-	-	TRBJ1-2	CASSLDLAGDYGYTF	TGTGCCAGCAGCTTGGATTTAGCTGGAGACTATGGCTACACCTTC
TRBV10-3	few	TRBD1	TRBJ1-1	CAISGRQGEAFF	TGTGCCATCAGTGGCAGACAGGGGGAAGCTTTCTTT
TRBV28	-	-	TRBJ2-2	CASNSPGSGELFF	TGTGCCAGCAATTCTCCGGGATCCGGGGAGCTGTTTTTT
TRBV19	-	-	TRBJ2-1	CASSISDYNEQFF	TGTGCCAGTAGTATCAGCGACTACAATGAGCAGTTCTTC